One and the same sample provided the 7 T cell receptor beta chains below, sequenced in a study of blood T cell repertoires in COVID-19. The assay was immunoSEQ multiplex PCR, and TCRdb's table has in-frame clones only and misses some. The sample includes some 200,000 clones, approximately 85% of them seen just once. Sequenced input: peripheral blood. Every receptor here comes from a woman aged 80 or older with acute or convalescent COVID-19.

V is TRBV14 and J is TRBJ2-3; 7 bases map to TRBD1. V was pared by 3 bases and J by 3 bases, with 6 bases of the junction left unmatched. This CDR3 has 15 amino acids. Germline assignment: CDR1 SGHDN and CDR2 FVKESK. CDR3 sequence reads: CASSHLDRVTDTQYF. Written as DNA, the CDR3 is TGTGCCAGCAGCCACTTAGACAGGGTAACAGATACGCAGTATTTT.

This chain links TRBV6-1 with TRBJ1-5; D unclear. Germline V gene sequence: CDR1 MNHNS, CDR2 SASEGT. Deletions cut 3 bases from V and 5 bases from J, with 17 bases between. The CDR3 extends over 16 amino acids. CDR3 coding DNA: TGTGCCAGCAGTGAGTCCTTAGGGAGGGTATATCAGCCCCAGCATTTT. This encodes CASSESLGRVYQPQHF.

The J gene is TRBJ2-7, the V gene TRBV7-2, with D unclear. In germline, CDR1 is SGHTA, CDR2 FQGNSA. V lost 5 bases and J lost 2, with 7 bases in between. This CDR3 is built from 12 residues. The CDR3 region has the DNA TGTGCCAGCAGCCCCAGAACCTACGAGCAGTACTTC. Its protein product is CASSPRTYEQYF.

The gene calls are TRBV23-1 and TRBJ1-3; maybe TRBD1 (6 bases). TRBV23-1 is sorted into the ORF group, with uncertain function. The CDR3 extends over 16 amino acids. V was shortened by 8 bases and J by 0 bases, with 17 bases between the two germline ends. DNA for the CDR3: TGCGCCAGCGAACAAAACAGGGAGGGCTCTGGAAACACCATATATTTT. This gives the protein CASEQNREGSGNTIYF.

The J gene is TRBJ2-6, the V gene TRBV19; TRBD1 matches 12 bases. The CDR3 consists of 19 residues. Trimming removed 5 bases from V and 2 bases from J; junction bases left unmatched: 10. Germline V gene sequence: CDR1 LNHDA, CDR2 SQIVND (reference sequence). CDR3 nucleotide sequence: TGTGCCAGTAGTCTATCACCGGGACAGGGGGCAGCTGGGGCCAACGTCCTGACTTTC. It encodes CASSLSPGQGAAGANVLTF.

CDR3 nucleotide sequence: TGTGCCAGCAGTTACTCAACAGGAGGGGTCCCTGGGGAGCTGTTTTTT. It specifies CASSYSTGGVPGELFF. The J gene is TRBJ2-2, the V gene TRBV6-5, with D perhaps matching TRBD2 (6 bases). This CDR3 has 16 amino acids. CDR1 is MNHEY, CDR2 SVGAGI, per germline. Trimming shortened V by 0 bases and J by 8 bases, and 16 bases separated the two germline ends.

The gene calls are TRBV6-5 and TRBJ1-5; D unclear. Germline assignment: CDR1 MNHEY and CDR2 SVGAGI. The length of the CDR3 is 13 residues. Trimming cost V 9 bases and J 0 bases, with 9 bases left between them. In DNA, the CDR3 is TGTGCCAGTAGCCCAGTTAGCAATCAGCCCCAGCATTTT. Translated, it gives CASSPVSNQPQHF.